The source of this TCR beta chain is a study of response to subunit inactivated influenza vaccine. The V end was cut by 5 bases, the J end by 6 bases, with 13 bases between. The CDR3 sequence is 14 residues long. Study-wide findings and caveats: Authors suggested each seasonal influenza vaccination recruits few new T cells.

Of note for this clonotype: The antigen remains unidentified.

TCRdb recomputed calls from the RT-PCR reads with MiXCR, one row per CDR3 protein. The sample carries about 800,000 distinct CDR3 sequences, about 20% recorded once. Sequences were derived from PBMCs from blood, sampled around 5 days after vaccination. The TCR was taken from a man aged 50 to 59 who received an inactivated influenza vaccine. V and J are TRBV12-3 or TRBV12-4 and TRBJ2-2; weak D call: TRBD2 (6 bases). The CDR3 sequence: CASSILPGAGELFF. The CDR3 nucleotides are TGTGCCAGCAGTATCCTTCCGGGGGCCGGGGAGCTGTTTTTT.